The source of this T cell receptor beta chain is a study of T cells in Graves' hyperthyroidism and ophthalmopathy. Study conclusions and caveats: The blood repertoire included most of the expanded thyroid clonotypes above 0.001.

TCR beta CDR3 regions were amplified from RNA. First-round RT-PCR of the TCR CDR3 relied on the HTBI primer set. TCRdb called the multiplex PCR reads again in MiXCR, with one record for every CDR3 protein. Here the sample spans about 350,000 distinct CDR3 sequences, roughly an eighth being singletons. Ophthalmopathy cases scored 3 or more on the Clinical Activity Score and 4 or more on NOSPECS grade, with duration below 3 months. Based on clinical symptoms, serum thyroxine and TRAb, thyroid ultrasound and orbital computed tomography, diagnoses were reached. The CDR3 consists of 17 residues. CDR1 is KGHSH and CDR2 is LQKENI in the germline V gene. Trimming left V 2 bases short and J 5 bases short, with 16 bases between. In the case of this clonotype: Its antigen is currently unknown.

The rearrangement joins TRBV18 to TRBJ1-6; possible D gene TRBD1, 6 bases. The clonotype comes from a woman between 40 and 50 years old with Graves' ophthalmopathy. The sequenced material came from blood. The CDR3 nucleotides read TGTGCCAGCTCACCATTACACAGGGAGCGAGATAATTCACCCCTCCACTTT. Translating it yields CASSPLHRERDNSPLHF.